Described below is a single T cell receptor beta chain sequence and its context. This clonotype was seen more than once but under ten times. The antigen this receptor binds is unknown. One base away there is no much larger clone; base qualities are not given. Relative to germline, V is 4 bases shorter and J is 1 base shorter, with 18 bases between their ends. The CDR3 contains 16 residues, cysteine and phenylalanine counted. The kept DNA is CDR3 alone, 48 bases in frame from the first base. The CDR1 and CDR2 encoded by the germline V gene (reference sequence) are DFQATT and SNEGSKA. These data come from a study of CD8 T cells in ankylosing spondylitis (dated by TCRdb to between 2016 and 2019). Study-level background: The study profiled T cell receptor beta repertoires in healthy donors and ankylosing spondylitis patients to find disease-linked TCR variants. The whole study cohort included 85 to 120 healthy donors and about two dozen ankylosing spondylitis patients. Peripheral blood was sampled, and synovial fluid was additionally collected from ankylosing spondylitis patients. The paper's findings and limits, for the study overall: Some motif variants had previously been reported in the synovial fluid and blood of reactive arthritis patients, which suggests shared mechanisms of disease initiation. Significant enrichment of the disease-linked clones was reported in matched synovial fluid samples from ankylosing spondylitis patients. A TCR beta motif made up of roughly eight highly homologous amino acid variants appeared to be characteristic of blood from ankylosing spondylitis patients. The disease-linked clones had a CD8+ phenotype and were found at relatively low frequencies in peripheral blood.

The sequencing machine was an Illumina HiSeq 2500. Quantitative 5'-RACE with molecular barcodes was the method used to prepare the TCR beta libraries. The source study handled its data this way. A new computational method, built on a probabilistic model of VDJ rearrangement, was used to identify disease-linked TCR variants. TCRdb reprocessed the public reads (quality trimming at Q25 with fastp, clone calling with MiXCR) and kept in-frame beta chains. Records with the same CDR3 protein are collapsed into one entry carrying the most frequent genes and DNA. The V and J calls shown here were made by TCRdb, not taken from the authors' results. This sample lists 450,000 to 550,000 distinct CDR3 sequences; roughly 5% were detected once. Around 3.5% of the sample lies in the top ten.

The source material was blood, either unsorted or a sorted T cell fraction (not recorded which). The chain is made from TRBV20-1 and TRBJ2-3; the D segment could be TRBD2, given 5 matching bases. The receptor was derived from a male donor with ankylosing spondylitis. The nucleotide sequence reads TGCAGTGCTACCGGAAGGGTAGCGCCCCGCACAGATACGCAGTATTTT. Its coded protein is CSATGRVAPRTDTQYF.